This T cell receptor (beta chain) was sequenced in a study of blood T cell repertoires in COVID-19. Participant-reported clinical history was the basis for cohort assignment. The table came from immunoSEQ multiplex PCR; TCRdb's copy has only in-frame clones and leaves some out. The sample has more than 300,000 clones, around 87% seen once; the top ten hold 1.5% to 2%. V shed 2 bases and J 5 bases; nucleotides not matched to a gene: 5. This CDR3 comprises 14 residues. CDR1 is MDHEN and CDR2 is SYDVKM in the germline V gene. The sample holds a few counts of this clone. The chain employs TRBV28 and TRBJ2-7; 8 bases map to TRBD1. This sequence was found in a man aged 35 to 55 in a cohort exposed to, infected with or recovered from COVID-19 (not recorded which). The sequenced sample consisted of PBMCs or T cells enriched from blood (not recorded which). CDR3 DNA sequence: TGTGCCAGCAGTTTACAGGGGGCGCACCACGAGCAGTACTTC. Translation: CASSLQGAHHEQYF.